This entry features one TCR beta chain sequence. Its antigen remains unknown. The use of a sample-barcoded 5' primer and a J-beta primer mix characterized a second PCR of roughly 7 to 11 cycles. From the 5' RACE reads, TCRdb called clonotypes with MiXCR, one entry per CDR3 protein. This sample has 1.5 million to 2 million distinct CDR3 sequences, with less than 50% found just once. Isolated per sample were at least 7 million PBMCs. Germline CDR1 MDHEN, CDR2 SYDVKM. The CDR3 sequence is 15 residues long. The V segment lost 4 bases and the J segment 2 bases; nucleotides outside the gene matches: 7. The record originates from a study of blood T cells in healthy people across ages. Study-wide findings and caveats: Diversity of TCR beta per million T cells declined in a roughly linear way with age. Leaving the PBMCs unsorted stopped any conclusive comparison of naive versus antigen-experienced cells.

Specimen: blood. The chain joins TRBV28 to TRBJ2-7, with 8 positions matching TRBD1. The clonotype originates from a woman aged 40 to 49 in good health. The CDR3 region has the DNA TGTGCCAGCAGTTCCATCATACAGGGGGCCTACGAGCAGTACTTC. Translated: CASSSIIQGAYEQYF.